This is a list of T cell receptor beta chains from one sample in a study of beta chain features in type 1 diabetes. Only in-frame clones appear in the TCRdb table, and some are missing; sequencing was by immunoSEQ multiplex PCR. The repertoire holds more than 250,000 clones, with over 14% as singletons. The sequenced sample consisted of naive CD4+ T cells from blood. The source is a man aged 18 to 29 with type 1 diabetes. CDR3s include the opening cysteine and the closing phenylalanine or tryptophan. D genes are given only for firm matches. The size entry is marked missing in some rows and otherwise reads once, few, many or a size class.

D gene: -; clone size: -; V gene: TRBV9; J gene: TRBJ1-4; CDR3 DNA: TGTGCCAGCAGCCCCCTCCAGGGAAATGAAAAACTGTTTTTT; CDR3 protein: CASSPLQGNEKLFF
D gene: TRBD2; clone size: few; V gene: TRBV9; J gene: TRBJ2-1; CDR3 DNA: TGTGCCAGCAGCGCTAGTCCTAGCGGCTACAATGAGCAGTTCTTC; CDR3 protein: CASSASPSGYNEQFF
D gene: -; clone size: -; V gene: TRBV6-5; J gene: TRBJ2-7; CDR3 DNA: TGTGCCAGCAGGAGGGGGGGCTTCGAGCAGTACTTC; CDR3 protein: CASRRGGFEQYF
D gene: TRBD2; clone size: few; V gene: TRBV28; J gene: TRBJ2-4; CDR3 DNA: TGTGCCAGCAACCAGGGGGGAGGACTAGCGTACATTCAGTACTTC; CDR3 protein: CASNQGGGLAYIQYF
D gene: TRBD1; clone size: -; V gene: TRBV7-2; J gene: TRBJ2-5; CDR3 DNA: TGTGCCAGCAGCTTAACGGGACAGGGCCAGGGGACCCAGTACTTC; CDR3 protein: CASSLTGQGQGTQYF
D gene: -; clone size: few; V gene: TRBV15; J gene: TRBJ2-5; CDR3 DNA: TGTGCCACCAGCAGAGATCGAACCTCAGGGGAGACCCAGTACTTC; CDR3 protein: CATSRDRTSGETQYF
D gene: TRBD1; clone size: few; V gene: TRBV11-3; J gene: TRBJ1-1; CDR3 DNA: TGTGCCAGCTCAGGGACAGGGGGCTTGTCGGTAGCTTTCTTT; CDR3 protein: CASSGTGGLSVAFF
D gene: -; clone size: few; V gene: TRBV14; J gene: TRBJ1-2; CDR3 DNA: TGTGCCAGCAGCCAAACAAGAACCTATGGCTACACCTTC; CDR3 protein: CASSQTRTYGYTF
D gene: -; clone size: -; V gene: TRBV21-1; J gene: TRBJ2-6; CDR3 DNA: TGTGCCAGGAGCGAGGGATCTGGGGCCAACGTCCTGACTTTC; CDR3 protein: CARSEGSGANVLTF
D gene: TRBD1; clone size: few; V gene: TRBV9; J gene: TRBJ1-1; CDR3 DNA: TGTGCCAGCAGCCAAACAGGGGGCAGGACTGAAGCTTTCTTT; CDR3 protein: CASSQTGGRTEAFF
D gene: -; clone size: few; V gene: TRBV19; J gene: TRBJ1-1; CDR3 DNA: TGTGCCAGTGCCCCACGGAGTAGCACTGAAGCTTTCTTT; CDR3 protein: CASAPRSSTEAFF
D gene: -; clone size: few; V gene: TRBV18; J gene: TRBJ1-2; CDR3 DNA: TGTGCCAGCTCACCAGGGCCCCCTGACTATGGCTACACCTTC; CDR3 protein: CASSPGPPDYGYTF
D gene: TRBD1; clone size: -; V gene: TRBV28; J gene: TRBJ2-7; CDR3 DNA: TGTGCCAGCAGTTTAGGACAGGGAACGTACTTC; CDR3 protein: CASSLGQGTYF
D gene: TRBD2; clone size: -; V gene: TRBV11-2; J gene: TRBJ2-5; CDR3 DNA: TGTGCCAGCAGCTTCCTTAGCGGGAGGGCCGGTGAGACCCAGTACTTC; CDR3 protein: CASSFLSGRAGETQYF
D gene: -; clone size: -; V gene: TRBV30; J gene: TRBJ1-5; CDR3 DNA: TGTGCCTGGAGTGTAGGGGGTTCTCAGCCCCAGCATTTT; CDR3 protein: CAWSVGGSQPQHF
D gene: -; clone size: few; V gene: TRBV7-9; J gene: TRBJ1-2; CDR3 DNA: TGTGCCAGCAGCTTAACGGCAGGGTCCGTTAACTATGGCTACACCTTC; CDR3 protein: CASSLTAGSVNYGYTF
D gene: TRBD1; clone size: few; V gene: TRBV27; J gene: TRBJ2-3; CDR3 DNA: TGTGCCAGCAGCCCTACAGGGGTGACAGATACGCAGTATTTT; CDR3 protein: CASSPTGVTDTQYF